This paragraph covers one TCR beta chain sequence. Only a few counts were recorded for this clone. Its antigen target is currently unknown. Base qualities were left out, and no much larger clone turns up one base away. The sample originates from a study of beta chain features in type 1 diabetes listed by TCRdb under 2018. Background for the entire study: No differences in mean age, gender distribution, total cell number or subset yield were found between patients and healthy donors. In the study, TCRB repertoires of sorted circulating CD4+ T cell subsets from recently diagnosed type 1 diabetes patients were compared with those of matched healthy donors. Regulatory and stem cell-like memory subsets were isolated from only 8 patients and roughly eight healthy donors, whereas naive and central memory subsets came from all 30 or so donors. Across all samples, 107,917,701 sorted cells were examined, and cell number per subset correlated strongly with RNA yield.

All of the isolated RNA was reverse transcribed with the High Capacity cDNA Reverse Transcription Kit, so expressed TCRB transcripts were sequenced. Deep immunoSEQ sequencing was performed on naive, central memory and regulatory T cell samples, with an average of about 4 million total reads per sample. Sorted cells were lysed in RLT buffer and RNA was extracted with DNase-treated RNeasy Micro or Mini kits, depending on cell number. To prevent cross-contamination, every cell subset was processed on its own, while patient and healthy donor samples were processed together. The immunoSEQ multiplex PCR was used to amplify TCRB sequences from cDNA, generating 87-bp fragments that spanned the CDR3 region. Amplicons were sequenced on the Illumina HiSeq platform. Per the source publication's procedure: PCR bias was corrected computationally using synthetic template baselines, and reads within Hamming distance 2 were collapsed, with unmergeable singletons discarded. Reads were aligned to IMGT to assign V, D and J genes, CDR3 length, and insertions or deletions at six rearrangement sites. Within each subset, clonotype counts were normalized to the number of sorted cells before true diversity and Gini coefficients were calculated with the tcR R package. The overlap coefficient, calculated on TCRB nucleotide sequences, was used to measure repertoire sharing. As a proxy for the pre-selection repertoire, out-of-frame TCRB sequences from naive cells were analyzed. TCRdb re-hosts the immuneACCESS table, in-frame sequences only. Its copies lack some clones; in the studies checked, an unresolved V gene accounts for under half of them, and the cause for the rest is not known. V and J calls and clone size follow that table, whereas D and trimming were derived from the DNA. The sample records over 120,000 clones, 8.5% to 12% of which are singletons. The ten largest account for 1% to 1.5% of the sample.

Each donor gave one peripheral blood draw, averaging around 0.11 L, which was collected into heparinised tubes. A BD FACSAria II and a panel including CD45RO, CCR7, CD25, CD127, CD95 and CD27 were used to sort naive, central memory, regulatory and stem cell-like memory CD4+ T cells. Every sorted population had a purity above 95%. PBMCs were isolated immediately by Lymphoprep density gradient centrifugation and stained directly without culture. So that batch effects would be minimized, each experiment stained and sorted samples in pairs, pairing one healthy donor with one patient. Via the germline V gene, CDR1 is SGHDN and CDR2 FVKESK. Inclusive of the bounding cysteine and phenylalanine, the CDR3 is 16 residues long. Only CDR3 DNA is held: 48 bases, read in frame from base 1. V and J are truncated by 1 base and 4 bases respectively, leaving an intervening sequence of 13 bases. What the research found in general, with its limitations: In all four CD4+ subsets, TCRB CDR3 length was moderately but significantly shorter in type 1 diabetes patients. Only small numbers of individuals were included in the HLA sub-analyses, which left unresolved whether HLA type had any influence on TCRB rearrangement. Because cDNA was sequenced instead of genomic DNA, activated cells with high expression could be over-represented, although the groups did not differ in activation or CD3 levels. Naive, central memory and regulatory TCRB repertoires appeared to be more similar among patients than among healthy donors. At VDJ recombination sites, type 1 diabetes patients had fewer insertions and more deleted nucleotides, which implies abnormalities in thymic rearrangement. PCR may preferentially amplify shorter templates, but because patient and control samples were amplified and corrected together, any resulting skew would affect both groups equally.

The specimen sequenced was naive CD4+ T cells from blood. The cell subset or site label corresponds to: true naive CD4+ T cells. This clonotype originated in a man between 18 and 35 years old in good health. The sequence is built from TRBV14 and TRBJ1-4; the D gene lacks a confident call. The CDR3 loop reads CASSQGYLRGNEKLFF. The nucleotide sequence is TGTGCCAGCAGCCAAGGTTACCTTCGAGGTAATGAAAAACTGTTTTTT.